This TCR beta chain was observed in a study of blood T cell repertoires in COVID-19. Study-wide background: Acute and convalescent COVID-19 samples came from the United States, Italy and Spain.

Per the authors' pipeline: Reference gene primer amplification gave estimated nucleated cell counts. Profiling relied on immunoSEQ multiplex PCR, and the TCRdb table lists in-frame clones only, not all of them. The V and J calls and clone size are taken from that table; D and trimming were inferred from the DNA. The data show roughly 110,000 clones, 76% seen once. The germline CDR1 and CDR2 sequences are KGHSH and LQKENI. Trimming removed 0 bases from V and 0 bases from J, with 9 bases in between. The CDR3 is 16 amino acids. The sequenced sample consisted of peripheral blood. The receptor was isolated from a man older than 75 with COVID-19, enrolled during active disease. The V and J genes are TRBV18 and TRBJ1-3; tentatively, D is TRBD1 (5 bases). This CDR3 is CASSPPPRASGNTIYF. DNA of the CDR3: TGTGCCAGCTCACCACCACCCAGGGCCTCTGGAAACACCATATATTTT.